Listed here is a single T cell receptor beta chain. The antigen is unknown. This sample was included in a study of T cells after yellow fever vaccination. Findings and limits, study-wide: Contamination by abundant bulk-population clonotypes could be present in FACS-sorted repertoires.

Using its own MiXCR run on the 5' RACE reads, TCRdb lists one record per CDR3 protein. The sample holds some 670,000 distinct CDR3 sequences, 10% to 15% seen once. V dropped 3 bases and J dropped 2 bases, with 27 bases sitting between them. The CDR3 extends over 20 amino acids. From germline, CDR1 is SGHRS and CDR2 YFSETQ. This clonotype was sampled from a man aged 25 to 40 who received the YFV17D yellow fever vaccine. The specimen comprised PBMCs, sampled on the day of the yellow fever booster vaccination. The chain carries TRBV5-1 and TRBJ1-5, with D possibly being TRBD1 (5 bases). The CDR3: CASSWIPPGGDNKRNQPQHF. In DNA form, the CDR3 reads TGCGCCAGCAGCTGGATTCCACCTGGGGGAGACAATAAGCGCAATCAGCCCCAGCATTTT. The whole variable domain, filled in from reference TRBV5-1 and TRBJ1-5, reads KAGVTQTPRYLIKTRGQQVTLSCSPISGHRSVSWYQQTPGQGLQFLFEYFSETQRNKGNFPGRFSGRQFSNSRSEMNVSTLELGDSALYLCASSWIPPGGDNKRNQPQHFGDGTRLSIL.